The sequence of this TCR beta chain was determined in a study of identical twins. This clonotype came up a few times. This CDR3 has 15 residues. J lost 6 bases, V lost 0 bases, and 6 bases had no gene match. CDR1 and CDR2 (germline): GTSNPN, SVGIG (reference sequence). A universal primer binding site was introduced by template switching. The final cDNA contained unique molecular identifiers. Using its own MiXCR run on the 5' RACE reads, TCRdb lists one record per CDR3 protein. The table lists over 200,000 distinct CDR3 sequences, around 10% of them singletons. The sequenced material came from memory (CD45RO+) T cells sorted from blood. The clonotype was recovered from a woman under 30 in good health. The rearrangement links TRBV30 to TRBJ2-1, with TRBD1 identical over 9 bases. The CDR3, as DNA: TGTGCCTGGAGTGTACTAGGGACAGGGAGCAATGAGCAGTTCTTC. This codes for CAWSVLGTGSNEQFF.